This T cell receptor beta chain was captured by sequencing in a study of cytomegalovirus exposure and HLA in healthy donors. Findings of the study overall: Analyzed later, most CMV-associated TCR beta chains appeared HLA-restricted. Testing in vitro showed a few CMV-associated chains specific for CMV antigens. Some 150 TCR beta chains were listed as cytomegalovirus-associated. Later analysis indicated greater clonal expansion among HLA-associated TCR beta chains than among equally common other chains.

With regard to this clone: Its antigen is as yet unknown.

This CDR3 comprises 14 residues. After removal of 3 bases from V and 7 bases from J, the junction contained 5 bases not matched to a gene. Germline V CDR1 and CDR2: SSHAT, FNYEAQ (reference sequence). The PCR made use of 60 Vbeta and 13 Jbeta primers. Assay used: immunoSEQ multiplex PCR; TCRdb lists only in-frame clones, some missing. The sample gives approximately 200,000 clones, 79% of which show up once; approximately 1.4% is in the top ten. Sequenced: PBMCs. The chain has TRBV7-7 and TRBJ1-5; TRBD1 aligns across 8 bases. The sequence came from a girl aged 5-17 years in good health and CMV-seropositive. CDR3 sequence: CASSLDREDQPQHF. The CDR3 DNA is TGTGCCAGCAGCTTGGACAGGGAGGACCAGCCCCAGCATTTT.